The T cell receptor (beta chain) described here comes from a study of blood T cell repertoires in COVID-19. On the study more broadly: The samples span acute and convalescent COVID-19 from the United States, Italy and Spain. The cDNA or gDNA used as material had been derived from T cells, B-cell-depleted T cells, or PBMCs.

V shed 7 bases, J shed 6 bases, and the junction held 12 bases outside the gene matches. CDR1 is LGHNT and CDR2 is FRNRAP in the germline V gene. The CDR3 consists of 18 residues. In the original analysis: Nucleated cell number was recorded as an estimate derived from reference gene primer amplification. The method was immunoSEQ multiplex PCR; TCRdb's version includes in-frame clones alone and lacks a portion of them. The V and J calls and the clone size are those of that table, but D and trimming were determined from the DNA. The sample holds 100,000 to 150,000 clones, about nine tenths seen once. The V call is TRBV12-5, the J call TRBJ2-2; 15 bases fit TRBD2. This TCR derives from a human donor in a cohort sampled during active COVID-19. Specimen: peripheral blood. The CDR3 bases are TGTGCTAGTGAAACTAAAGGACTAGCGGGAGGGATCGCCGGGGAGCTGTTTTTT. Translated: CASETKGLAGGIAGELFF.